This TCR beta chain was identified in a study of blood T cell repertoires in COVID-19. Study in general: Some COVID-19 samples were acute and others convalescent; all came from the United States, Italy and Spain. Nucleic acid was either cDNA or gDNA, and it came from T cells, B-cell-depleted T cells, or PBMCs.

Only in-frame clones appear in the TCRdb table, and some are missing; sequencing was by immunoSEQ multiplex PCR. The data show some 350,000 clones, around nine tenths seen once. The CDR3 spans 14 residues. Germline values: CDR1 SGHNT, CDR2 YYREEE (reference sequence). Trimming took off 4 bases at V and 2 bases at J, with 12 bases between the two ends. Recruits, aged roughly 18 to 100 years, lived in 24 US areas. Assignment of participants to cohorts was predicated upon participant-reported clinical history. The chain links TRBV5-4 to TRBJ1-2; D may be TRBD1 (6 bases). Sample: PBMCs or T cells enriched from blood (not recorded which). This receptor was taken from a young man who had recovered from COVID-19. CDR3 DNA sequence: TGTGCCAGCAGCCTCACAGGGCTGAACTATGGCTACACCTTC. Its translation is CASSLTGLNYGYTF.